Following are 19 T cell receptor beta chains from one sample sequenced in a study of Ad26.COV2.S vaccination and SARS-CoV-2 variants. Described treatment: roughly 19 received Ad26.COV2.S at low or high dose, single or two shots; about five received placebo; per-sample allocation not given. Samples were taken on day 63 after the first vaccine or placebo injection. The data were produced by immunoSEQ multiplex PCR, yet TCRdb's version contains in-frame clones alone and is incomplete. The sample consists of fewer than 400,000 clones, 85% of them appearing once. The source material was peripheral blood, sampled in a trial of Ad26.COV2.S vaccine versus placebo. All receptors derive from a person between 18 and 65 years old who received the Ad26.COV2.S COVID-19 vaccine or a placebo.

V is TRBV11-3 and J is TRBJ2-7, with D possibly TRBD1 on 5 matching bases. Germline V gene data show CDR1 as SGHNT and CDR2 as YENEEA. Trimming pared 5 bases from V and 3 bases from J, leaving 11 bases between. The CDR3 has 13 residues. DNA of the CDR3: TGTGCCAGCAGCATCGGACACCTCTACGAGCAGTACTTC. Translation: CASSIGHLYEQYF.

The chain couples TRBV29-1 to TRBJ1-1; no definite D call. CDR3 size: 16 residues. The V end was cut by 3 bases, the J end by 2 bases, with 19 bases between. The germline CDR1 and CDR2 sequences are SQVTM and ANQGSEA. DNA of the CDR3: TGCAGCGTTGATCGCATGACGGGGAAGGTAAACACTGAAGCTTTCTTT. As protein: CSVDRMTGKVNTEAFF.

The chain links TRBV28 to TRBJ1-4; D not resolved. The CDR3 has 13 residues. The V end was cut by 8 bases, the J end by 0 bases, with 7 bases between. Germline assignment: CDR1 MDHEN and CDR2 SYDVKM. The CDR3 DNA follows: TGTGCCAGCGGCCTGACAACTAATGAAAAACTGTTTTTT. Its translation is CASGLTTNEKLFF.

This chain links TRBV19 with TRBJ1-2; no firm D call. The CDR3 contains 15 residues. Germline V gives CDR1 LNHDA, CDR2 SQIVND (reference sequence). V was pared by 5 bases and J by 5 bases, with 18 bases between. CDR3 amino acids: CASSAPSATHYGYTF. The CDR3 coding sequence is TGTGCCAGTAGTGCACCGTCGGCGACTCATTATGGCTACACCTTC.

The DNA of the CDR3 is TGTGCCAGTAGTTACAGCCGTGAAAACACCATATATTTT. Translated: CASSYSRENTIYF. The J gene is TRBJ1-3, the V gene TRBV19; D is uncertain. The CDR3 has 13 residues. CDR1 and CDR2 from the germline V gene are LNHDA and SQIVND (reference sequence). V dropped 5 bases and J dropped 6 bases, with 11 bases sitting between them.

There are many counts of this clone. CDR3 nucleotide sequence: TGTGCCAGCTCACCTTCGTACCGGACGGAGGAAAAACTGTTTTTT. Encoded protein: CASSPSYRTEEKLFF. The chain combines TRBV18 with TRBJ1-4; D is undetermined. This CDR3 has 15 amino acids. V lost 3 bases and J lost 8, with 16 bases in between. Germline V gives CDR1 KGHSH, CDR2 LQKENI.

V is TRBV25-1 and J is TRBJ2-7, with a tentative D call TRBD1 (6 bases). The CDR3 totals 18 residues. Germline V gene data show CDR1 as MGHDK and CDR2 as SYGVNS. The V gene lost 2 bases and the J gene lost 3 bases, with 23 bases spanning the gap. CDR3 nucleotides: TGTGCCAGCAGTGAACAGGGTGGGTGGGGGCTCCCCTACTACGAGCAGTACTTC. It specifies CASSEQGGWGLPYYEQYF.

This clone has only one observation. This chain's CDR3 is CASKIWGGSPNQPQHF. The CDR3 coding sequence is TGTGCCAGCAAAATCTGGGGGGGCAGCCCCAATCAGCCCCAGCATTTT. The chain uses TRBV27 and TRBJ1-5; tentatively, D is TRBD1 (6 bases). Germline-derived CDR1 and CDR2 are MNHEY and SMNVEV (reference sequence). The CDR3 consists of 16 residues. Trimming shortened V by 7 bases and J by 3 bases, and 19 bases separated the two germline ends.

The V and J genes are TRBV6-5 and TRBJ1-1, with 7 bases that match TRBD1. The CDR3 runs to 14 residues. Germline V gene lookup returns CDR1 MNHEY and CDR2 SVGAGI. The V segment lost 5 bases and the J segment 1 base; nucleotides outside the gene matches: 4. The CDR3 DNA reads TGTGCCAGCAGTCCCGAGGGGGCGAACACTGAAGCTTTCTTT. This encodes CASSPEGANTEAFF.

The V and J genes are TRBV29-1 and TRBJ1-2; D unclear. V lost 4 bases and J 4 bases, leaving 13 bases between the germline ends. The CDR3 contains 13 residues. Germline-derived CDR1 and CDR2 are SQVTM and ANQGSEA. The CDR3 nucleotides are TGCAGCGTTGCCCTGATGGGCTCCTATGGCTACACCTTC. The encoded protein is CSVALMGSYGYTF.

The rearrangement joins TRBV9 to TRBJ1-2; maybe TRBD1 (6 bases). Trimming removed 3 bases from V and 0 bases from J, with 15 bases in between. The CDR3 totals 16 residues. The germline gives CDR1 SGDLS, CDR2 YYNGEE. DNA for the CDR3: TGTGCCAGCAGCGCCCTGGGGGCCAGGGCTAACTATGGCTACACCTTC. Its translation is CASSALGARANYGYTF. The full variable domain, its missing parts supplied by reference TRBV9 and TRBJ1-2, is DSGVTQTPKHLITATGQRVTLRCSPRSGDLSVYWYQQSLDQGLQFLIQYYNGEERAKGNILERFSAQQFPDLHSELNLSSLELGDSALYFCASSALGARANYGYTFGSGTRLTVV.

Here the CDR3 reads CASSQDRGSGGYEQYF. CDR3 nucleotide sequence: TGCGCCAGCAGCCAAGATCGGGGTAGCGGGGGCTACGAGCAGTACTTC. The chain employs TRBV4-1 and TRBJ2-7, with 9 bases matching TRBD2. The CDR3 extends over 16 amino acids. Unmatched junction bases numbered 6, after V lost 0 bases and J lost 3 bases. Per germline, CDR1 MGHRA and CDR2 YSYEKL.

The rearrangement joins TRBV11-2 to TRBJ1-1; D unresolved. Trimming removed 2 bases at V and 3 bases at J, with 10 bases between. Germline V gene sequence: CDR1 SGHAT, CDR2 FQNNGV. The length of the CDR3 is 14 residues. The CDR3 region is CASSLQLRDTEAFF. DNA of the CDR3: TGTGCCAGCAGCTTACAGTTGAGGGACACTGAAGCTTTCTTT.

This clone was observed a single time. The genes are TRBV6-5 and TRBJ2-1, with a tentative D call TRBD2 (7 bases). The CDR3 runs to 14 residues. Trimming took 7 bases from V and 7 from J, leaving 17 bases between them. CDR1 and CDR2 (germline): MNHEY, SVGAGI. CDR3 DNA sequence: TGTGCCAGCACCCCGGGGGGCGAGGTGAATGAGCAGTTCTTC. This encodes CASTPGGEVNEQFF.

The CDR3 DNA reads as TGTGCCAGCAGCTTACAGGATCAGCCCCAGCATTTT. This sequence encodes CASSLQDQPQHF. The genes are TRBV7-9 and TRBJ1-5; no definite D call. V was pared by 2 bases and J by 5 bases, with 4 bases between. Germline values: CDR1 SEHNR, CDR2 FQNEAQ (reference sequence). The CDR3 has 12 amino acids. The full variable domain, rest sourced from reference TRBV7-9 and TRBJ1-5, is DTGVSQNPRHKITKRGQNVTFRCDPISEHNRLYWYRQTLGQGPEFLTYFQNEAQLEKSRLLSDRFSAERPKGSFSTLEIQRTEQGDSAMYLCASSLQDQPQHFGDGTRLSIL.

The chain couples TRBV19 to TRBJ1-1; TRBD1 matches at 10 bases. The CDR3 has 16 residues. The germline CDR1 and CDR2 sequences are LNHDA and SQIVND (reference sequence). The V and J ends lost 5 bases and 4 bases, in that order; junction bases with no gene match: 10. Here the CDR3 DNA reads TGTGCCAGTAGTCCCCGACAGGGGGCGATCCCCACTGAAGCTTTCTTT. It encodes CASSPRQGAIPTEAFF.

The chain uses TRBV7-2 and TRBJ2-5, with D perhaps TRBD1 (5 bases). Germline CDR1 reads SGHTA; CDR2 reads FQGNSA. The V gene lost 5 bases and the J gene lost 4 bases, with 14 bases spanning the gap. The CDR3 extends over 14 amino acids. In DNA, the CDR3 is TGTGCCAGCAGCCCTGGCAGGGTGGGAGAGACCCAGTACTTC. Translated: CASSPGRVGETQYF.

This rearrangement joins TRBV7-2 to TRBJ1-3; 9 bases map to TRBD1. Unmatched junction bases numbered 9, after V lost 5 bases and J lost 4 bases. This CDR3 region has 16 residues. The germline gives CDR1 SGHTA, CDR2 FQGNSA. The CDR3 DNA sequence: TGTGCCAGCAGCACCACCGGGACAGGGTACGGAAACACCATATATTTT. The encoded protein is CASSTTGTGYGNTIYF.

The chain combines TRBV6-1 with TRBJ2-5, with TRBD2 matching 7 bases. V was clipped by 4 bases and J by 5 bases; unmatched bases: 7. Germline-derived CDR1 and CDR2 are MNHNS and SASEGT. The CDR3 extends over 14 amino acids. CDR3 amino acids: CASSVAGRTETQYF. The DNA for the CDR3 is TGTGCCAGCAGTGTAGCGGGCCGGACGGAGACCCAGTACTTC.